A single sample is the source of the 24 T cell receptor beta chains below, sequenced in a study of OX40 agonist ivuxolimab in advanced cancers. Clones were read by immunoSEQ multiplex PCR, and TCRdb kept only the in-frame ones, dropping some. The sample lists about 17,000 clones, around 73% seen once, with around 26% in the top ten. Here the sequenced sample was CD4+ or CD8+ T cells sorted from blood, taken in a trial of the OX40 agonist ivuxolimab. Every receptor here comes from an adult with an advanced solid tumor such as melanoma, head and neck, liver or kidney cancer.

By proportion, this clone is medium-sized. The V gene is TRBV29-1, the J gene TRBJ2-4; D is perhaps TRBD2 (6 bases). The CDR3 length is 15 residues. Trimming shortened V by 7 bases and J by 5 bases, and 21 bases separated the two germline ends. The germline CDR1 and CDR2 sequences are SQVTM and ANQGSEA. The CDR3 region has the DNA TGCAGCGGCGGGGTGATCAATAGTGGGGAAAACATTCAGTACTTC. This codes for CSGGVINSGENIQYF.

This rearrangement joins TRBV7-2 to TRBJ2-7, with 7 nucleotides matching TRBD2. CDR1 and CDR2 from the germline V gene are SGHTA and FQGNSA. The V gene end was trimmed by 4 bases and the J gene end by 5 bases; junction bases not matched to a gene: 5. The CDR3 spans 13 residues. CDR3 amino acids: CASSSSGNDEQYF. The CDR3, as DNA: TGTGCCAGCAGCTCTAGCGGAAATGACGAGCAGTACTTC.

The chain is built from TRBV7-9 and TRBJ2-7; D might be TRBD1 (5 bases). Deletions cut 3 bases from V and 1 base from J, with 16 bases between. The CDR3 totals 16 residues. Germline CDR1 and CDR2: SEHNR and FQNEAQ (reference sequence). The CDR3 nucleotides are TGTGCCAGCAGCTTCTGGGGCGAAGAAAATTCCTACGAGCAGTACTTC. Protein product: CASSFWGEENSYEQYF.

The chain couples TRBV12-5 to TRBJ2-5; tentative D call: TRBD2 (6 bases). This CDR3 contains 15 residues. In germline, CDR1 is LGHNT, CDR2 FRNRAP. V lost 5 bases, J lost 5 bases, and 18 bases lay in between. The CDR3 protein is CASGPGGGRQETQYF. CDR3 in DNA: TGTGCTAGTGGTCCCGGGGGAGGTAGGCAGGAGACCCAGTACTTC. Combining the CDR3 with reference TRBV12-5 and TRBJ2-5 gives the whole variable domain DARVTQTPRHKVTEMGQEVTMRCQPILGHNTVFWYRQTMMQGLELLAYFRNRAPLDDSGMPKDRFSAEMPDATLATLKIQPSEPRDSAVYFCASGPGGGRQETQYFGPGTRLLVL.

This clone was seen only once. The chain recombines TRBV11-2 with TRBJ2-7; TRBD2 aligns across 13 bases. Germline V gives CDR1 SGHAT, CDR2 FQNNGV. The CDR3 contains 16 residues. V was clipped by 1 base and J by 7 bases; unmatched bases: 7. The CDR3 reads CASSLVTSGRAWEQYF. The CDR3 DNA follows: TGTGCCAGCAGCTTAGTAACTAGCGGGAGGGCCTGGGAGCAGTACTTC.

This clone has more than one count but fewer than ten. The chain links TRBV6-4 to TRBJ2-3, with 9 bases identical to TRBD1. The CDR3 covers 14 residues. The germline V gene encodes CDR1 MRHNA and CDR2 SNTAGT. The J segment lost 2 bases and the V segment lost 4 bases, leaving 1 base of the junction unmatched. This CDR3 is CASSGTGATDTQYF. The CDR3 DNA sequence: TGTGCCAGCAGTGGGACAGGGGCCACAGATACGCAGTATTTT.

This clone came up a few times. The CDR3 region is CASSLEGETEAFF. The DNA for the CDR3 is TGTGCCAGCAGTCTCGAGGGGGAAACTGAAGCTTTCTTT. V and J are TRBV28 and TRBJ1-1; D might be TRBD1 (6 bases). Deletions cut 5 bases from V and 5 bases from J, with 12 bases between. The CDR3 runs 13 residues. CDR1 and CDR2 from the germline V gene are MDHEN and SYDVKM.

Within the sample, this clone is medium-sized. V usage is TRBV27 and J usage is TRBJ1-1; 8 bases agree with TRBD1. The CDR3 is 15 amino acids. V dropped 4 bases and J dropped 3; count of bases not matched to a gene: 7. The germline CDR1 and CDR2 sequences are MNHEY and SMNVEV (reference sequence). CDR3 sequence: CASSSSRGPDTEAFF. In DNA form, the CDR3 reads TGTGCCAGCAGTTCGAGCAGGGGGCCCGACACTGAAGCTTTCTTT.

J is TRBJ1-1 and V is TRBV27, with D maybe TRBD1 (5 bases). The CDR3 loop spans 13 amino acids. Trimming left V 2 bases short and J 4 bases short, with 8 bases between. CDR1 and CDR2 from the germline V gene are MNHEY and SMNVEV (reference sequence). The CDR3 reads CASSLAGPTEAFF. Here the CDR3 DNA reads TGTGCCAGCAGTTTAGCAGGGCCCACTGAAGCTTTCTTT.

This rearrangement joins TRBV27 to TRBJ1-6; TRBD1 aligns across 7 bases. This CDR3 comprises 16 residues. V trimming: 3 bases; J trimming: 5 bases; junction bases outside the gene matches: 7. Germline CDR1 is MNHEY and CDR2 is SMNVEV (reference sequence). CDR3 loop: CASSLPTQGNNSPLHF. The DNA of the CDR3 is TGTGCCAGCAGTTTGCCTACACAGGGGAATAATTCACCCCTCCACTTT.

Turning to this clone: This CDR3 is also generated by other DNA sequences in the sample. The gene calls are TRBV7-9 and TRBJ2-1, with TRBD2 identical over 9 bases. Germline CDR1 is SEHNR and CDR2 is FQNEAQ (reference sequence). This CDR3 contains 16 residues. The ends lost 5 bases at V and 1 base at J; junction bases unmatched: 6. This CDR3 is CASSHNSGSSYNEQFF. The CDR3 DNA is TGTGCCAGCAGCCATAATAGCGGGAGTTCCTACAATGAGCAGTTCTTC.

This chain joins TRBV27 and TRBJ1-1, with D uncertain. Germline V lookup: CDR1 MNHEY, CDR2 SMNVEV (reference sequence). The CDR3 has 14 residues. Trimming shortened V by 0 bases and J by 1 base, and 6 bases separated the two germline ends. In DNA, the CDR3 is TGTGCCAGCAGTTTATCTCCACGGAACACTGAAGCTTTCTTT. This sequence encodes CASSLSPRNTEAFF.

This clone was recorded only once. The chain couples TRBV28 to TRBJ2-2, with D possibly called TRBD1 or TRBD2 (6 bases each). V was cut by 7 bases and J by 2 bases, with 23 bases left in between. The CDR3 consists of 18 residues. The V gene's germline CDR1 is MDHEN and CDR2 SYDVKM. CDR3 sequence: CASNPPRRGGINTGELFF. CDR3 bases: TGTGCCAGCAATCCCCCCAGGAGAGGGGGGATTAACACCGGGGAGCTGTTTTTT.

The chain has TRBV7-8 and TRBJ2-1; the D is unclear. Trimming stripped 3 bases from V and 9 bases from J, with 9 bases between. The CDR3 extends over 12 amino acids. Germline-derived CDR1 and CDR2 are SGHVS and FQNEAQ. CDR3 coding DNA: TGTGCCAGCAGCTTTGGGCTGATTGAGCAGTTCTTC. Protein sequence: CASSFGLIEQFF.

The J gene is TRBJ2-7, the V gene TRBV7-9; 13 bases map to TRBD2. There are 17 residues in the CDR3. Looked up from germline, CDR1 is SEHNR and CDR2 is FQNEAQ (reference sequence). V gave up 5 bases and J gave up 0 bases; unmatched junction bases: 7. The CDR3: CASSPGLAGLSSYEQYF. DNA of the CDR3: TGTGCCAGCAGCCCGGGACTAGCGGGACTCAGCTCCTACGAGCAGTACTTC.

The sample holds one count of this clone. CDR3 amino acids: CASSLVAGAETQYF. The CDR3 DNA reads as TGTGCCAGCAGTTTAGTAGCGGGAGCAGAGACCCAGTACTTC. The rearrangement joins TRBV27 to TRBJ2-5; 9 bases align to TRBD2. J gave up 4 bases and V 2 bases, and 2 bases lay outside the gene matches. This CDR3 is built from 14 residues. Germline CDR1 reads MNHEY; CDR2 reads SMNVEV (reference sequence).

This chain joins TRBV10-3 and TRBJ2-3; 10 bases agree with TRBD2. This CDR3 comprises 17 residues. Germline-derived CDR1 and CDR2 are ENHRY and SYGVKD. V lost 2 bases, J lost 3 bases, and 8 bases stayed unmatched. CDR3 DNA: TGTGCCATCAGTGAGGTAACTAGCGGGATTATGACAGATACGCAGTATTTT. Its protein product is CAISEVTSGIMTDTQYF.

The chain employs TRBV27 and TRBJ2-7; D is undetermined. Germline CDR1 MNHEY, CDR2 SMNVEV (reference sequence). CDR3 length equals 13 residues. Trimming pared 3 bases from V and 2 bases from J, leaving 8 bases between. CDR3 DNA sequence: TGTGCCAGCAGTTTTGGGCAGACCTACGAGCAGTACTTC. Translating gives CASSFGQTYEQYF.

This sequence joins TRBV7-2 and TRBJ2-7; 8 bases map to TRBD2. Looked up from germline, CDR1 is SGHTA and CDR2 is FQGNSA. The CDR3 is 15 residues long. V lost 4 bases and J lost 0; bases outside the gene matches: 5. CDR3 sequence reads: CASSSSGGNSYEQYF. DNA for the CDR3: TGTGCCAGCAGCTCCTCGGGGGGGAACTCCTACGAGCAGTACTTC.

This sequence joins TRBV6-1 and TRBJ2-5; 15 positions agree with TRBD2. The J call may not be correct, given that the DNA end is closer to TRBJ2-7. CDR1 is MNHNS and CDR2 is SASEGT in the germline V gene. The CDR3 extends over 18 amino acids. The CDR3 is CASSEPGLAGGYFYEQYF. For the CDR3, the DNA is TGTGCCAGCAGTGAACCGGGACTAGCGGGAGGCTACTTCTACGAGCAGTACTTC.

The gene calls are TRBV20-1 and TRBJ2-1; unclear D gene. Per the germline V gene, CDR1 is DFQATT and CDR2 is SNEGSKA (reference sequence). This CDR3 region has 11 residues. Trimming took off 2 bases at V and 6 bases at J, with 5 bases between the two ends. DNA for the CDR3: TGCAGTGCTAGAAAGTCCAATGAGCAGTTCTTC. This translates into CSARKSNEQFF.

The chain combines TRBV14 with TRBJ2-7; either TRBD1 or TRBD2 may supply D (5 bases each). Germline V lookup: CDR1 SGHDN, CDR2 FVKESK. The V and J ends lost 4 bases and 2 bases respectively, with 12 bases between them. The CDR3 totals 14 residues. The CDR3 bases are TGTGCCAGCAGCCTCCGGGACGGGACCTACGAGCAGTACTTC. Its translation: CASSLRDGTYEQYF.

In this sample, this clone turned up once. V is TRBV7-9 and J is TRBJ2-6; 8 bases are a match to TRBD1. The CDR3 loop spans 18 amino acids. Germline CDR1 is SEHNR and CDR2 is FQNEAQ (reference sequence). J lost 1 base, V lost 5 bases, and 10 bases had no gene match. DNA for the CDR3: TGTGCCAGCAGCCACCGGGACAGGCCGAAATCTGGGGCCAACGTCCTGACTTTC. Amino acid sequence: CASSHRDRPKSGANVLTF.

This clone was observed a single time. J is TRBJ2-7 and V is TRBV7-9, with TRBD1 matching 8 bases. Looked up from germline, CDR1 is SEHNR and CDR2 is FQNEAQ (reference sequence). The CDR3 spans 13 residues. Unmatched junction bases numbered 6, after V lost 5 bases and J lost 6 bases. Here the CDR3 DNA reads TGTGCCAGCAGCGATCTCAGGGGGCGCGAGCAGTACTTC. Protein sequence: CASSDLRGREQYF.